Below are 9 T cell receptor beta chains sequenced from a single sample in a study of PD-L1 blockade in urothelial cancer. Clones were read by immunoSEQ multiplex PCR, and TCRdb kept only the in-frame ones, dropping some. The data contain 100,000 to 150,000 clones, approximately 85% of them singletons. Time point given: peripheral blood 6 weeks after treatment start. The input for sequencing was PBMCs, taken around atezolizumab (anti-PD-L1) treatment. These receptors all come from a man aged 45-60 years with urothelial cancer.

This clone appeared a single time. V gene TRBV2 combines with J gene TRBJ2-2; 12 nucleotides agree with TRBD2. Trimming removed 6 bases from V and 9 bases from J; junction bases left unmatched: 2. The CDR3 contains 13 residues. Germline V CDR1 and CDR2: SNHLY, FYNNEI. CDR3: CASRGLAGWELFF. In DNA, the CDR3 is TGTGCCAGCAGGGGACTAGCGGGCTGGGAGCTGTTTTTT.

The genes are TRBV7-9 and TRBJ1-2, with 7 bases identical to TRBD1. The length of the CDR3 is 16 residues. The germline gives CDR1 SEHNR, CDR2 FQNEAQ (reference sequence). V shed 1 base, J shed 0 bases, and the junction held 5 bases outside the gene matches. The CDR3 coding sequence is TGTGCCAGCAGCTTAGTCGGGACAGTCACTAACTATGGCTACACCTTC. Translation gives CASSLVGTVTNYGYTF.

The chain's CDR3 is CSAWRITEAFF. CDR3 sequence (DNA): TGCAGTGCTTGGAGGATAACTGAAGCTTTCTTT. The chain employs TRBV20-1 and TRBJ1-1; D gene uncertain. This CDR3 comprises 11 residues. The germline gives CDR1 DFQATT, CDR2 SNEGSKA (reference sequence). Trimming left V 5 bases short and J 5 bases short, with 9 bases between.

The chain uses TRBV6-5 and TRBJ1-5, with D possibly TRBD1 on 5 matching bases. The CDR3 extends over 14 amino acids. V lost 6 bases, J lost 1 base, and 10 bases lay in between. CDR1 MNHEY and CDR2 SVGAGI come from the germline V gene. The CDR3 coding sequence is TGTGCCAGCAGGCCCGACAGAAGCAATCAGCCCCAGCATTTT. It specifies CASRPDRSNQPQHF.

The chain is built from TRBV5-4 and TRBJ2-3, with TRBD1 matching over 7 bases. With V trimmed by 6 bases and J by 4 bases, 5 bases remained unmatched. Per the germline V gene, CDR1 is SGHNT and CDR2 is YYREEE (reference sequence). This CDR3 is 13 amino acids long. This CDR3 reads CASTPDRADTQYF. CDR3 DNA sequence: TGTGCCAGCACGCCAGACAGGGCAGATACGCAGTATTTT.

A few counts support this clone. The chain is built from TRBV4-1 and TRBJ2-5, with D maybe TRBD2 (6 bases). CDR3 length: 16 amino acids. Trimming took off 6 bases at V and 1 base at J, with 18 bases between the two ends. Germline V gene sequence: CDR1 MGHRA, CDR2 YSYEKL. CDR3 protein: CASRPGTGDLQETQYF. CDR3 sequence (DNA): TGCGCCAGCAGACCCGGGACGGGGGACCTCCAAGAGACCCAGTACTTC.

This clone has a handful of counts. The chain has TRBV30 and TRBJ2-3; 14 nucleotides line up with TRBD2. V trimming: 1 base; J trimming: 4 bases; junction bases outside the gene matches: 7. The CDR3 runs 17 residues. CDR1 is GTSNPN and CDR2 is SVGIG in the germline V gene (reference sequence). CDR3 sequence reads: CAWSDNRLAGGADTQYF. CDR3 sequence (DNA): TGTGCCTGGAGTGATAATAGACTAGCGGGAGGGGCAGATACGCAGTATTTT.

The chain couples TRBV6-1 to TRBJ1-1, with D perhaps TRBD1 (5 bases). Trimming removed 4 bases at V and 5 bases at J, with 11 bases between. Germline V CDR1 and CDR2: MNHNS, SASEGT. This CDR3 contains 13 residues. The CDR3 coding sequence is TGTGCCAGCAGTGTCGTAGGGGTTACTGAAGCTTTCTTT. Translating it yields CASSVVGVTEAFF.

This rearrangement joins TRBV28 to TRBJ1-2, with D possibly matching TRBD1 (6 bases). The V gene's germline CDR1 is MDHEN and CDR2 SYDVKM. The CDR3 is 15 amino acids. V was trimmed by 4 bases and J by 5 bases, leaving 17 bases between them. The CDR3 DNA reads as TGTGCCAGCAGTTCCGGGAGGGGGACGTTGTATGGCTACACCTTC. Protein product: CASSSGRGTLYGYTF.